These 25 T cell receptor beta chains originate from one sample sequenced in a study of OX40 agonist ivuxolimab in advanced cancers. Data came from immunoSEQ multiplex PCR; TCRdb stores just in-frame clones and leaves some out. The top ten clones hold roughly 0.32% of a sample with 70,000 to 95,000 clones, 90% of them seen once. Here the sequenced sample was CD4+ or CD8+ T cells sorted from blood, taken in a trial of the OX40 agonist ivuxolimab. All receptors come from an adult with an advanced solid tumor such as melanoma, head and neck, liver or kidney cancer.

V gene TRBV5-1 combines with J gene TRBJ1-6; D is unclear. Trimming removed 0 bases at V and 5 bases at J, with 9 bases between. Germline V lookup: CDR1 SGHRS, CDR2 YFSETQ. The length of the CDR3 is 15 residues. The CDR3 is CASSLVSLDNSPLHF. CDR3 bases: TGCGCCAGCAGCTTGGTGTCGCTGGATAATTCACCCCTCCACTTT.

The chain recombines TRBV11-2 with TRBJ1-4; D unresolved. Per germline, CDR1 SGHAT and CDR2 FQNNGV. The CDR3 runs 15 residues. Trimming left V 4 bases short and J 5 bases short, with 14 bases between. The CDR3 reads CASSSLGLVNEKLFF. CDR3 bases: TGTGCCAGCAGCTCCTTAGGTCTCGTAAATGAAAAACTGTTTTTT. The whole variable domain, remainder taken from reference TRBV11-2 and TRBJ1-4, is EAGVAQSPRYKIIEKRQSVAFWCNPISGHATLYWYQQILGQGPKLLIQFQNNGVVDDSQLPKDRFSAERLKGVDSTLKIQPAKLEDSAVYLCASSSLGLVNEKLFFGSGTQLSVL.

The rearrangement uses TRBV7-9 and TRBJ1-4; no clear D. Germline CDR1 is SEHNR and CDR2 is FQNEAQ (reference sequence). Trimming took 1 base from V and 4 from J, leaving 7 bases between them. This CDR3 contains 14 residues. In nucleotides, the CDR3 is TGTGCCAGCAGCTTAGGGCGGAATAATGAAAAACTGTTTTTT. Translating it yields CASSLGRNNEKLFF. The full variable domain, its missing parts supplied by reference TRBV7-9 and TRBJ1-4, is DTGVSQNPRHKITKRGQNVTFRCDPISEHNRLYWYRQTLGQGPEFLTYFQNEAQLEKSRLLSDRFSAERPKGSFSTLEIQRTEQGDSAMYLCASSLGRNNEKLFFGSGTQLSVL.

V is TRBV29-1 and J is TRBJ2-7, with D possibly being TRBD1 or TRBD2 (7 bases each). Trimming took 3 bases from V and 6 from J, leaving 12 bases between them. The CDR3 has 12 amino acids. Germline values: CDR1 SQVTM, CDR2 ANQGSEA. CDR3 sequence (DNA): TGCAGCGTTGATGGCAGGGGGGGCGAGCAGTACGTC. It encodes CSVDGRGGEQYV.

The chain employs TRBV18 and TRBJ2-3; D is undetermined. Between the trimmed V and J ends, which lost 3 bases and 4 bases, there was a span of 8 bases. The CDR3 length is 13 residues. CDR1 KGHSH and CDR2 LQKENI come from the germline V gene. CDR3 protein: CASSPQSADTQYF. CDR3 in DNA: TGTGCCAGCTCACCCCAGAGCGCAGATACGCAGTATTTT.

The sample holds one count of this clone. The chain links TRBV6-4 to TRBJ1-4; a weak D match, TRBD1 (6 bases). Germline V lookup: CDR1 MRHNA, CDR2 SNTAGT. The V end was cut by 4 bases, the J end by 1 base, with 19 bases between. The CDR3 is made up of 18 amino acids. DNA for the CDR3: TGTGCCAGCAGTGGGGGGCGTCCAGGGGACCTAACTAATGAAAAACTGTTTTTT. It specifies CASSGGRPGDLTNEKLFF.

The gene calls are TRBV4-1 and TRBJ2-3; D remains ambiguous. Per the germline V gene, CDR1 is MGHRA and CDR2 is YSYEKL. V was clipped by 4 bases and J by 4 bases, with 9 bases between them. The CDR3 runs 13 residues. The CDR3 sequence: CASSPRWPDTQYF. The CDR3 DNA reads TGCGCCAGCAGCCCCCGTTGGCCAGATACGCAGTATTTT.

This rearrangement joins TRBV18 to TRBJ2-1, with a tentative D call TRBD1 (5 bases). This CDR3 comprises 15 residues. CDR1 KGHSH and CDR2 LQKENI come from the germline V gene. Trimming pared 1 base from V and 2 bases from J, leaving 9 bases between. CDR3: CASSPLDSPYNEQFF. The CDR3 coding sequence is TGTGCCAGCTCACCACTCGACAGTCCCTACAATGAGCAGTTCTTC.

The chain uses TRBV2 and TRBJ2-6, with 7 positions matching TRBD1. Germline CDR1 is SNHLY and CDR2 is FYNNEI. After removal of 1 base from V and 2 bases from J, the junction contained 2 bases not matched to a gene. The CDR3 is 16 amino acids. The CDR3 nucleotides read TGTGCCAGCAGTGAAGACAGGGGAGCTGGGGCCAACGTCCTGACTTTC. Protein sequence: CASSEDRGAGANVLTF.

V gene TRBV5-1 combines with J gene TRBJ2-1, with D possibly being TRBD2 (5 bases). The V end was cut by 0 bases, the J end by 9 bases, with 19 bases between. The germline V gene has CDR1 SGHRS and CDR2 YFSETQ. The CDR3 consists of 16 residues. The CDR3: CASSLVGLSGLTEQFF. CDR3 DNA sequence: TGCGCCAGCAGCTTGGTAGGACTCTCAGGCCTCACTGAGCAGTTCTTC. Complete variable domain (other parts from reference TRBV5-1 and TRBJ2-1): KAGVTQTPRYLIKTRGQQVTLSCSPISGHRSVSWYQQTPGQGLQFLFEYFSETQRNKGNFPGRFSGRQFSNSRSEMNVSTLELGDSALYLCASSLVGLSGLTEQFFGPGTRLTVL.

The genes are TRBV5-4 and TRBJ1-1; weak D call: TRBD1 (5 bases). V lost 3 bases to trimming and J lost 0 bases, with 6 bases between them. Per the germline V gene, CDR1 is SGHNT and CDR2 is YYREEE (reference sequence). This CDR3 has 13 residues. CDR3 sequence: CASSSGMNTEAFF. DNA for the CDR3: TGTGCCAGCAGCTCAGGGATGAACACTGAAGCTTTCTTT. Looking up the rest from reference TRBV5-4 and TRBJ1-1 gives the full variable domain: ETGVTQSPTHLIKTRGQQVTLRCSSQSGHNTVSWYQQALGQGPQFIFQYYREEENGRGNFPPRFSGLQFPNYSSELNVNALELDDSALYLCASSSGMNTEAFFGQGTRLTVV.

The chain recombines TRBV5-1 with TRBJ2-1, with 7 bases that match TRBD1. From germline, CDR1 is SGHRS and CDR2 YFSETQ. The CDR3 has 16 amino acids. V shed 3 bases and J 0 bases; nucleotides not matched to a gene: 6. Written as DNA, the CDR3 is TGCGCCAGCAGCTCTGGGACAGACCCCTCCTACAATGAGCAGTTCTTC. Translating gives CASSSGTDPSYNEQFF.

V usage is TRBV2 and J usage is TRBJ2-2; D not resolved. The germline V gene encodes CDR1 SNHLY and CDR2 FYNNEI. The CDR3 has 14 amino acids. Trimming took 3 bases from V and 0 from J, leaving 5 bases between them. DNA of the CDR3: TGTGCCAGCAGTGAGCACACGAACACCGGGGAGCTGTTTTTT. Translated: CASSEHTNTGELFF. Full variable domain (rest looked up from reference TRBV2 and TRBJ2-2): EPEVTQTPSHQVTQMGQEVILRCVPISNHLYFYWYRQILGQKVEFLVSFYNNEISEKSEIFDDQFSVERPDGSNFTLKIRSTKLEDSAMYFCASSEHTNTGELFFGEGSRLTVL.

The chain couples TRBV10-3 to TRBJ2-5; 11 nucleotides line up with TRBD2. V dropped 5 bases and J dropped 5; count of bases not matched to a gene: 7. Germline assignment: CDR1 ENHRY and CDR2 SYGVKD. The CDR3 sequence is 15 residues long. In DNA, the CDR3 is TGTGCCATCAGTTCCAGTAGCGGGGGGGGCGAGACCCAGTACTTC. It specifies CAISSSSGGGETQYF.

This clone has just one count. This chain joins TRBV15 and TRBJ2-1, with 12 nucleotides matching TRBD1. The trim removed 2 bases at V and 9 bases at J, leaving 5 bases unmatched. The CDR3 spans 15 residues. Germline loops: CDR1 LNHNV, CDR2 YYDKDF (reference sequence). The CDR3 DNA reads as TGTGCCACCAGCAGACCCGGGACAGGGGGCAGTGAGCAGTTCTTC. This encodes CATSRPGTGGSEQFF. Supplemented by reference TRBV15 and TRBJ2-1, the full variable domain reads DAMVIQNPRYQVTQFGKPVTLSCSQTLNHNVMYWYQQKSSQAPKLLFHYYDKDFNNEADTPDNFQSRRPNTSFCFLDIRSPGLGDTAMYLCATSRPGTGGSEQFFGPGTRLTVL.

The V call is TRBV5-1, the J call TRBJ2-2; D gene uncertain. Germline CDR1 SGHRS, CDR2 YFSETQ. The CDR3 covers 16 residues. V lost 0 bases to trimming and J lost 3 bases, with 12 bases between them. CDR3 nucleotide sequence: TGCGCCAGCAGCTTGGAAGTGGTTCCGGACACCGGGGAGCTGTTTTTT. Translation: CASSLEVVPDTGELFF. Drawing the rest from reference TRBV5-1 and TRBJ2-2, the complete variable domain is KAGVTQTPRYLIKTRGQQVTLSCSPISGHRSVSWYQQTPGQGLQFLFEYFSETQRNKGNFPGRFSGRQFSNSRSEMNVSTLELGDSALYLCASSLEVVPDTGELFFGEGSRLTVL.

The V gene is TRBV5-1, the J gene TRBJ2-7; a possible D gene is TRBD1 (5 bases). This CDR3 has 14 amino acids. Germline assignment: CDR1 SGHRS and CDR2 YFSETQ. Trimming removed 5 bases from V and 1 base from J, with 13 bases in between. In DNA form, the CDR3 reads TGCGCCAGCAGTCAGGGTGGGGCTTCCTACGAGCAGTACTTC. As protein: CASSQGGASYEQYF.

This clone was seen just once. CDR3 protein: CAWSVETGGDSPLHF. CDR3 bases: TGTGCCTGGAGTGTAGAGACAGGGGGCGATTCACCCCTCCACTTT. The rearrangement links TRBV30 to TRBJ1-6, with TRBD1 matching over 10 bases. The germline CDR1 and CDR2 sequences are GTSNPN and SVGIG (reference sequence). V gave up 0 bases and J gave up 8 bases; unmatched junction bases: 4. This CDR3 region has 15 residues.

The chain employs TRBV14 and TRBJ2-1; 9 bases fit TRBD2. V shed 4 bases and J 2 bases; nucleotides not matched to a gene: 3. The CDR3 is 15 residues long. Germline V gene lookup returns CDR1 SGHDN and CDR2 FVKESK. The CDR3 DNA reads TGTGCCAGCAGCCGGCGGGGGGGCGCCTACAATGAGCAGTTCTTC. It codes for CASSRRGGAYNEQFF.

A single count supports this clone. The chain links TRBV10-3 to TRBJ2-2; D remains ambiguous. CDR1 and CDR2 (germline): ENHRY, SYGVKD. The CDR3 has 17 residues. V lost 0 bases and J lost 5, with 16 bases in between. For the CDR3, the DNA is TGTGCCATCAGTGAGTCGACGGCCCTTGGCGAGACCGGGGAGCTGTTTTTT. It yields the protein CAISESTALGETGELFF.

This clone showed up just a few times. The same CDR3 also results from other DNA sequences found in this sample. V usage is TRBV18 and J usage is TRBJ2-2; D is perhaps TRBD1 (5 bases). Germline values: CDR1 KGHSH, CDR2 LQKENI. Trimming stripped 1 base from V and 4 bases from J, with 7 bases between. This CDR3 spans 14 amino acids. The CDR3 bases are TGTGCCAGCTCACCACAGGGGTCCACCGGGGAGCTGTTTTTT. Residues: CASSPQGSTGELFF.

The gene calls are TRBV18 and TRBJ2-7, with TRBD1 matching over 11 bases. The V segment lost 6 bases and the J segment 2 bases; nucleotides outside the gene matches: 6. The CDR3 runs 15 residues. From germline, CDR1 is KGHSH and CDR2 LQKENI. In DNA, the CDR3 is TGTGCCAGCTCGCAAATGGACAGGGGGCCCTACGAGCAGTACTTC. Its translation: CASSQMDRGPYEQYF. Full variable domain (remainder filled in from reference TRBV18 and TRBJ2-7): NAGVMQNPRHLVRRRGQEARLRCSPMKGHSHVYWYRQLPEEGLKFMVYLQKENIIDESGMPKERFSAEFPKEGPSILRIQQVVRGDSAAYFCASSQMDRGPYEQYFGPGTRLTVT.

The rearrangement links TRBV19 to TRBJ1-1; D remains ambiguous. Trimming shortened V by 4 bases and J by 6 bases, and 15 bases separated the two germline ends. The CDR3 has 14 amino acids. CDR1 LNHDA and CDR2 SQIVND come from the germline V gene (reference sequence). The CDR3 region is CASSTPGGEAEAFF. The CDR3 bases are TGTGCCAGTAGTACCCCGGGCGGAGAGGCTGAAGCTTTCTTT.

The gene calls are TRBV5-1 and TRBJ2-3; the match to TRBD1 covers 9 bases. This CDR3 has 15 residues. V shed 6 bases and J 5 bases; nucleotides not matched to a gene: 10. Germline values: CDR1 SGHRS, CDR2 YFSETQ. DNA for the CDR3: TGCGCCAGCAAGGAGGACAGGGGAGCCGGAGATACGCAGTATTTT. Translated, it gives CASKEDRGAGDTQYF.

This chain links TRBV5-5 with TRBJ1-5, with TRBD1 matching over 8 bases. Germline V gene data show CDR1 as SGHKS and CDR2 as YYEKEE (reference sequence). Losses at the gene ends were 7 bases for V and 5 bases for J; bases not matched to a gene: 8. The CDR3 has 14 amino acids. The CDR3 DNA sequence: TGTGCCAGCGGCAAGGGACAGGATCATCAGCCCCAGCATTTT. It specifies CASGKGQDHQPQHF.